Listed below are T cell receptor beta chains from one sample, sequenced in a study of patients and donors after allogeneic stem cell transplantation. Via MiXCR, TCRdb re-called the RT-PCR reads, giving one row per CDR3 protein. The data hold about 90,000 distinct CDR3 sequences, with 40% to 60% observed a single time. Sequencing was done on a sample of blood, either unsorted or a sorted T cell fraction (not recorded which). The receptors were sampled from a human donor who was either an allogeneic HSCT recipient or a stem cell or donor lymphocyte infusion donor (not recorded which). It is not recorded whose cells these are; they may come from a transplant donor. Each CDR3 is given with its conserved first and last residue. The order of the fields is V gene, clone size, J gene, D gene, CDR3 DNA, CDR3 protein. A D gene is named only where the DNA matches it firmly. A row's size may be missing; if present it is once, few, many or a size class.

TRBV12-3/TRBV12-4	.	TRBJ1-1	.	TGTGCCAGCAGTTTAAAGTCGGGTATTACTGAAGCTTTCTTT	CASSLKSGITEAFF
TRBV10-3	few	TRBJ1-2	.	TGTGCCATCGGACACAGGGAAAACTATGGCTACACCTTC	CAIGHRENYGYTF
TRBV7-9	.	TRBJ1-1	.	TGTGCCAGCAGCTTCCGTGAGGGACCTATTGAAGCTTTCTTT	CASSFREGPIEAFF
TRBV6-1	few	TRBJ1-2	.	TGTGCCAGCAGTTCCGGCTTTGCCTTTAGGGGCTACACCTTC	CASSSGFAFRGYTF
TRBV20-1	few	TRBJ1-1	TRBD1	TGCAGTGCTAAGGCCGGGACAGGGAACACTGAAGCTTTCTTT	CSAKAGTGNTEAFF
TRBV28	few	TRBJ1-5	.	TGTGCCAGCAGTTTACAGGGGCCCAATCAGCCCCAGCATTTT	CASSLQGPNQPQHF
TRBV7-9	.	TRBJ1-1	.	TGTGCCAGCAGGGATACAGGACGGTTAATTTCAATGAACACTGAAGCTTTCTTT	CASRDTGRLISMNTEAFF
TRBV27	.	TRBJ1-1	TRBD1	TGTGCCAGCAGTCTTGGACAGGGGAGCTCTGAAGCTTTCTTT	CASSLGQGSSEAFF
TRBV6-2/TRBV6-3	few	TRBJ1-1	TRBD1	TGTGCCAGCAGTGACAGGGTGAGGACTGAAGCTTTCTTT	CASSDRVRTEAFF
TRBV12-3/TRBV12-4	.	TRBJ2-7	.	TGTGCCAGCAGTGCTGGTGCATCCTACGAGCAGTACTTC	CASSAGASYEQYF
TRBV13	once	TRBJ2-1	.	TGTGCCAGCAGCCGGGGTCGGTCCTACAATGAGCAGTTCTTC	CASSRGRSYNEQFF
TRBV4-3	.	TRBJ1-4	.	TGCGCCAGCAGCCAAGAGGGGGGATTTAATGAAAAACTGTTTTTT	CASSQEGGFNEKLFF
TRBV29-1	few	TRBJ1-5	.	TGCAGCGTTGGTTCTGGGGGCGGCAATCAGCCCCAGCATTTT	CSVGSGGGNQPQHF
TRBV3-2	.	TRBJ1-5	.	TGTGCCAGCAGCCTTGCCTCCCGGGACTGCAATCAGCCCCAGCATTTT	CASSLASRDCNQPQHF
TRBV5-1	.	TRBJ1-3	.	TGCGCCAGCAGCTTGGGACGGGGAAACTTCCCCCCTGGAAACACCATATATTTT	CASSLGRGNFPPGNTIYF
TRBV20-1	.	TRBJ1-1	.	TGCAGTGCTAGATCTTGGGGCCAGGGGCTCTGGGACACTGAAGCTTTCTTT	CSARSWGQGLWDTEAFF
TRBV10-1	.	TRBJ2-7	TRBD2	TGCGCCAGCAGTGATCTAGCGGGATCATACGAGCAGTACTTC	CASSDLAGSYEQYF
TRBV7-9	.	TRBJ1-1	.	TGTGCCAGCAGGCCCCTCTTGGAGACTGAAGCTTTCTTT	CASRPLLETEAFF
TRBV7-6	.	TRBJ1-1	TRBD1	TGTGCCAGCAGCACAGGACAGGGGAACACTGAAGCTTTCTTT	CASSTGQGNTEAFF
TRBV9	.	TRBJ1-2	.	TGTGCCAGCAGCGTAGGAGAAGGGACCTATGGCTACACCTTC	CASSVGEGTYGYTF
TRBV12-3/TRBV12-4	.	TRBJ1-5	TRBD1	TGTGCCAGCAGGCCGGACAGGTTCAATCAGCCCCAGCATTTT	CASRPDRFNQPQHF
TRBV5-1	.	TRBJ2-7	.	TGCGCCAGCAGCTCCGAACCCTACGAGCAGTACTTC	CASSSEPYEQYF
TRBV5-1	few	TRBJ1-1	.	TGCGCCAGCAGCTTAAGGGGAATAATGAACACTGAAGCTTTCTTT	CASSLRGIMNTEAFF
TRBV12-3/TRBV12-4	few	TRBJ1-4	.	TGTGCCACAACGTCGAGTCATGAAAAACTGTTTTTT	CATTSSHEKLFF
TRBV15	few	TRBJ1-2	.	TGTGCCACCAGCAGGGGTGATCCCCTCGACTATGGCTACACCTTC	CATSRGDPLDYGYTF
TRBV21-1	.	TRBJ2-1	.	TGTGCCAGCAGCCAAGGACTAGCGGGAGACAATGAGCAGTTCTTC	CASSQGLAGDNEQFF
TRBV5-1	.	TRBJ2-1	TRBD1	TGCGCCAGCAGCCCGGGGACAGGGGAGAATGAGCAGTTCTTC	CASSPGTGENEQFF
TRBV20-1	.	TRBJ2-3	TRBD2	TGCAGTGCTAGACTAGCGGGCACAGATACGCAGTATTTT	CSARLAGTDTQYF
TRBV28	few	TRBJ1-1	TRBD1	TGTGCCAGCAGTCGACAGGGGGAGGTGAACACTGAAGCTTTCTTT	CASSRQGEVNTEAFF
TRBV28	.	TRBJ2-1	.	TGTGCCAGCAGTTTAGACTTGAATGAGCAGTTCTTC	CASSLDLNEQFF
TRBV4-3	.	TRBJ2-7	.	TGCGCCAGCAGCCAAGATCATCGGGGTAAGACCTACGAGCAGTACTTC	CASSQDHRGKTYEQYF
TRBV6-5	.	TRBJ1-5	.	TGTGCCAGCAGTTACGGGTTAGATCAGCCCCAGCATTTT	CASSYGLDQPQHF
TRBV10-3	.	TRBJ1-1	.	TGTGCCATCAGTGCCGGGGGGCCCAGACTGTCGGGGAACACTGAAGCTTTCTTT	CAISAGGPRLSGNTEAFF
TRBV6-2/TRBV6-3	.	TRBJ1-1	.	TGTGCCAGCAGTTATGCCAGGGCGGGAGGAACTGAAGCTTTCTTT	CASSYARAGGTEAFF
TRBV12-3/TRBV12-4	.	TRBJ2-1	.	TGTGCCAGCAGTTTCTCGGACAATGAGCAGTTCTTC	CASSFSDNEQFF
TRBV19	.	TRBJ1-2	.	TGTGCCAGTAGTATAGATCTCACAAGAATCTATGGCTACACCTTC	CASSIDLTRIYGYTF
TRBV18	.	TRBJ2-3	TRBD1	TGTGCCAGCTCACCGCCTTTGTCAGGGGGCGTTTGGACAGATACGCAGTATTTT	CASSPPLSGGVWTDTQYF
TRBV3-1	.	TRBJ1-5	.	TGTGCCAGCAGCCAAGTGGGGCAGCCCCAGCATTTT	CASSQVGQPQHF
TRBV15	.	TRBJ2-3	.	TGTGCCACCAGCCCCTTCGATTTACGAAGCACAGATACGCAGTATTTT	CATSPFDLRSTDTQYF
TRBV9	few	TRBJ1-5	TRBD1	TGTGCCAGCAGCGTCTCGGACAGGGATAATCAGCCCCAGCATTTT	CASSVSDRDNQPQHF
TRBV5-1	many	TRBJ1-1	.	TGCGCCAGCAGCTTGGAGGCGAACACTGAAGCTTTCTTT	CASSLEANTEAFF
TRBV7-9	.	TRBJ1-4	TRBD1	TGTGCCAGCAGCTTACCGACCGGGACAGCGACGCAGGCAACTAATGAAAAACTGTTTTTT	CASSLPTGTATQATNEKLFF
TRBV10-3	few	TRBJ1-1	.	TGTGCCATCAGGAACAGGGCGGGTAGCACTGAAGCTTTCTTT	CAIRNRAGSTEAFF
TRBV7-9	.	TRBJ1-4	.	TGTGCCAGCGCCAGGACAGCAACTAATGAAAAACTGTTTTTT	CASARTATNEKLFF
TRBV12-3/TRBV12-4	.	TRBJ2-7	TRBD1	TGTGCCAGCACCCTGGGACAGGAATTGGGGGAGCAGTACTTC	CASTLGQELGEQYF
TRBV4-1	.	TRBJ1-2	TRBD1	TGCGCCAGCAGCCAAGATGGGAGTGGGCAGGGGGCTGGTGGCTACACCTTC	CASSQDGSGQGAGGYTF
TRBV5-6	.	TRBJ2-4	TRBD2	TGTGCCAGCAGCGCACTAGCGGGAGGGATAAACATTCAGTACTTC	CASSALAGGINIQYF
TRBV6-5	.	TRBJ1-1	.	TGTGCCAGCAGTTACCTGCCCGGGATCAGCACTGAAGCTTTCTTT	CASSYLPGISTEAFF
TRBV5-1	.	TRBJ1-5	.	TGCGCCAGCAGCTTGGAGGGGTGGCAGCCCCAGCATTTT	CASSLEGWQPQHF
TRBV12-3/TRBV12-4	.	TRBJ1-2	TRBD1	TGTGCCAGCAACACAGGGGCCGGATCGGGTGGCTACACCTTC	CASNTGAGSGGYTF
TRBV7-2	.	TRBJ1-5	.	TGTGCCAGCAGCTCGGACGGTGGTGGTCAGCCCCAGCATTTT	CASSSDGGGQPQHF
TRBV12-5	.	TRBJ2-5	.	TGTGCTAGTTCAGGGCAATTTGAGACCCAGTACTTC	CASSGQFETQYF
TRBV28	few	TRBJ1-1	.	TGTGCCAGCAGTTTAATACAACAGAACACTGAAGCTTTCTTT	CASSLIQQNTEAFF
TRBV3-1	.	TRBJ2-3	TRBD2	TGTGCCAGCAGCCCAAGACAGCGGGAGACAGATACGCAGTATTTT	CASSPRQRETDTQYF
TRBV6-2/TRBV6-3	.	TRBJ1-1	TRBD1	TGTGCCAGCAGCCCAGGGGGCTACATGAACACTGAAGCTTTCTTT	CASSPGGYMNTEAFF
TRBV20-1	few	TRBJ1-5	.	TGCAGTGCTATCCCAGACACCAACAATCAGCCCCAGCATTTT	CSAIPDTNNQPQHF
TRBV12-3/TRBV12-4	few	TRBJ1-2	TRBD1	TGTGCCAGCAAAATCACGACAGGGAATTATGGCTACACCTTC	CASKITTGNYGYTF